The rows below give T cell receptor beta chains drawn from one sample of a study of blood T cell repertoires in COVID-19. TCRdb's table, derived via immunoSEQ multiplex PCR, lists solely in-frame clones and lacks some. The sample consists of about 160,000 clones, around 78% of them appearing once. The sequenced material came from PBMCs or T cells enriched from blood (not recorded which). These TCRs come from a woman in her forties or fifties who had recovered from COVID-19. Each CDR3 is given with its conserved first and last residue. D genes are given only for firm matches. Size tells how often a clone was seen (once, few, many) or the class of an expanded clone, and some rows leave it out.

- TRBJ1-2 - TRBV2 CASSVENYGYTF TGTGCCAGCAGTGTAGAGAACTATGGCTACACCTTC
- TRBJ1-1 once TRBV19 CASSTQGWAEAFF TGTGCCAGTAGTACCCAGGGTTGGGCTGAAGCTTTCTTT
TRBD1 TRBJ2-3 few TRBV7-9 CASSSRGRGTDTQYF TGTGCCAGCAGCTCCAGGGGGCGGGGCACAGATACGCAGTATTTT
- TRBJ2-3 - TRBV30 CASNGGTDTQYF TGTGCCTCCAACGGGGGCACAGATACGCAGTATTTT
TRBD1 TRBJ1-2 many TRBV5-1 CASSPGQGGYTF TGCGCCAGCAGCCCCGGACAGGGCGGCTACACCTTC
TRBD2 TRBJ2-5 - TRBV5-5 CASSLGIGLGETQYF TGTGCCAGCAGCTTGGGAATTGGACTAGGCGAGACCCAGTACTTC
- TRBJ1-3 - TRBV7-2 CASSTAGTQSGNTIYF TGTGCCAGCAGCACCGCCGGGACACAATCTGGAAACACCATATATTTT
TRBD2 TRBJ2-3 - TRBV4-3 CASSQSGGVADTQYF TGCGCCAGCAGCCAATCCGGGGGGGTTGCAGATACGCAGTATTTT
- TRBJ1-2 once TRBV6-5 CASSYSRGNYGYTF TGTGCCAGCAGTTACTCCCGAGGAAACTATGGCTACACCTTC
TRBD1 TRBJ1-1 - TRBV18 CASSGRGAEAFF TGTGCCAGCTCGGGCAGGGGGGCTGAAGCTTTCTTT
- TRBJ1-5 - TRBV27 CASSSTNQPQHF TGTGCCAGCAGCTCTACCAATCAGCCCCAGCATTTT
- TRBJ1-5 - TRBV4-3 CASSQDLEGNQPQHF TGCGCCAGCAGCCAAGATCTGGAGGGGAATCAGCCCCAGCATTTT
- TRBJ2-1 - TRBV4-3 CASSQDRTATYNEQFF TGCGCCAGCAGCCAAGATCGGACTGCTACCTACAATGAGCAGTTCTTC
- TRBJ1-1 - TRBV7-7 CASSLGQGTEAFF TGTGCTAGCAGCTTGGGGCAGGGCACTGAAGCTTTCTTT
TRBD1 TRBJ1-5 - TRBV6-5 CASSLDRGGQPQHF TGTGCCAGCAGCCTGGACAGGGGAGGTCAGCCCCAGCATTTT
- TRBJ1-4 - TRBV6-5 CASSKQGSEKLFF TGTGCCAGCAGTAAACAGGGCTCCGAAAAACTGTTTTTT
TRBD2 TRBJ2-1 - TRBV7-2 CASSSPPGTSSWYEQFF TGTGCCAGCAGCTCACCTCCCGGGACTAGCTCTTGGTATGAGCAGTTCTTC
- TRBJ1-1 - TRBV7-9 CASSLDEYEAFF TGTGCCAGCAGCTTAGACGAGTATGAAGCTTTCTTT
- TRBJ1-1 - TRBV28 CASSWTERGAEAFF TGTGCCAGCAGTTGGACAGAACGCGGCGCTGAAGCTTTCTTT
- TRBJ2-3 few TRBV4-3 CASSQELGGPTDTQYF TGCGCCAGCAGCCAAGAGTTGGGCGGGCCCACAGATACGCAGTATTTT
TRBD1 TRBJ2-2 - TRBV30 CAWSGDRGRGPRNTGELFF TGTGCCTGGAGTGGGGACAGGGGCCGGGGCCCTCGAAACACCGGGGAGCTGTTTTTT
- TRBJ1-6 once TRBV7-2 CASSFLEGVRSPLHF TGTGCCAGCAGCTTCCTCGAGGGAGTAAGGTCACCCCTCCACTTT
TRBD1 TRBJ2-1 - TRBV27 CASSSPQGIGNNEQFF TGTGCCAGCAGTTCCCCACAGGGGATAGGCAACAATGAGCAGTTCTTC
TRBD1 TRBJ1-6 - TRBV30 CAWSGQGSSPLHF TGTGCCTGGAGTGGACAGGGGAGTTCACCCCTCCACTTT
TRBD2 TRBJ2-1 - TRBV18 CASSLKRGGNNEQFF TGTGCCAGCTCATTGAAGCGGGGGGGAAACAATGAGCAGTTCTTC
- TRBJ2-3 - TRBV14 CASKPRYSTSTDTQYF TGTGCCAGCAAACCAAGGTACAGCACTAGCACAGATACGCAGTATTTT
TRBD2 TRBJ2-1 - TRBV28 CASSNSGLYPYNEQFF TGTGCCAGCAGCAATAGCGGGTTGTACCCCTACAATGAGCAGTTCTTC
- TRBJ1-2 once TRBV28 CASVATDYGYTF TGTGCCAGCGTAGCGACCGACTATGGCTACACCTTC
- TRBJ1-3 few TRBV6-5 CASSYSREGRNTIYF TGTGCCAGCAGTTACTCGAGAGAGGGCAGAAACACCATATATTTT
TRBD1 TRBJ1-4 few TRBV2 CASTRQGATNEKLFF TGTGCCAGCACACGACAGGGGGCAACTAATGAAAAACTGTTTTTT
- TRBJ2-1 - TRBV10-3 CAISELDVTKTGHSYNEQFF TGTGCCATCAGTGAGCTGGATGTCACCAAGACAGGACACTCCTACAATGAGCAGTTCTTC
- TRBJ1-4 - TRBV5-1 CASSRRQDATNEKLFF TGCGCCAGCAGCCGAAGACAGGACGCAACTAATGAAAAACTGTTTTTT
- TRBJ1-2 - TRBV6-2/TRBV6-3 CASSYAGTNYGYTF TGTGCCAGCAGTTATGCGGGGACTAACTATGGCTACACCTTC
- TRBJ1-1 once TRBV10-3 CAISDTLGHPFF TGTGCCATCAGTGACACACTGGGACACCCTTTCTTT
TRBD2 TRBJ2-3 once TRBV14 CASSQDYREATDTQYF TGTGCCAGCAGCCAAGACTACCGGGAGGCAACAGATACGCAGTATTTT
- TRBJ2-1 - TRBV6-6 CASKDGSSYEQFF TGTGCCAGCAAGGACGGGAGTTCATACGAGCAGTTCTTC
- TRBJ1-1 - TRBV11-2 CASSLAGPTEAFF TGTGCCAGCAGCTTAGCAGGGCCCACTGAAGCTTTCTTT
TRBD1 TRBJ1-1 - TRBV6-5 CASSPKGAKNTEAFF TGTGCCAGCAGTCCAAAGGGGGCCAAGAACACTGAAGCTTTCTTT
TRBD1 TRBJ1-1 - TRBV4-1 CASSQDGTVEAFF TGCGCCAGCAGCCAAGATGGGACAGTTGAAGCTTTCTTT
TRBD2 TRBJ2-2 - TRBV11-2 CASRSSGGNTGELFF TGTGCCAGCAGATCAAGCGGGGGCAACACCGGGGAGCTGTTTTTT
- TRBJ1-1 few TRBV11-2 CASSLMARTEAFF TGTGCCAGCAGCTTGATGGCCAGAACTGAAGCTTTCTTT
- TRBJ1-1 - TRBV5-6 CASSLAGQSVDTEAFF TGTGCCAGCAGCTTGGCCGGACAGTCCGTGGACACTGAAGCTTTCTTT
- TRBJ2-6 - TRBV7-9 CASSPRTRPNSGANVLTF TGTGCCAGCAGCCCCAGGACAAGGCCTAACTCTGGGGCCAACGTCCTGACTTTC
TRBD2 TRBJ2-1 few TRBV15 CATSGGGSSINEQFF TGTGCCACCTCAGGCGGGGGATCTTCGATCAATGAGCAGTTCTTC
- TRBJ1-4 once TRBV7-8 CASRERTREKLFF TGTGCCAGCAGGGAACGGACTCGGGAAAAACTGTTTTTT
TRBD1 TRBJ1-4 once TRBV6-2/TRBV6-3 CASSPGTADLEKLFF TGTGCCAGCAGTCCGGGGACAGCGGACCTAGAAAAACTGTTTTTT
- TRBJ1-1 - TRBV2 CASSARSGTEAFF TGTGCCAGCAGCGCGAGATCCGGCACTGAAGCTTTCTTT
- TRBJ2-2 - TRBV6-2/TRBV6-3 CASSYILQNTGELFF TGTGCCAGCAGTTACATACTACAGAACACCGGGGAGCTGTTTTTT
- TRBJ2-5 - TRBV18 CASSQNRAGETQYF TGTGCCAGCTCACAGAACAGGGCCGGAGAGACCCAGTACTTC
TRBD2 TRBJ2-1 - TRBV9 CASSVLSGRPGEQFF TGTGCCAGCAGCGTATTAAGCGGGAGACCTGGGGAGCAGTTCTTC
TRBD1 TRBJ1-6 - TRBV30 CAWSNRGPGSPLHF TGTGCCTGGAGCAACAGGGGGCCTGGTTCACCCCTCCACTTT
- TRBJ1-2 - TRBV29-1 CSAAMQGGSYGYTF TGCAGCGCTGCGATGCAGGGCGGGAGCTATGGCTACACCTTC
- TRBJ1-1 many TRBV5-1 CASSPGMNTEAFF TGCGCCAGCAGCCCGGGGATGAACACTGAAGCTTTCTTT
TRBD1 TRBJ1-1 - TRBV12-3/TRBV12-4 CASTPTGGTEAFF TGTGCCAGCACCCCCACAGGGGGCACTGAAGCTTTCTTT
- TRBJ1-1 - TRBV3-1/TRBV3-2 CASSQVSGTEAFF TGTGCCAGCAGCCAAGTTAGCGGCACTGAAGCTTTCTTT
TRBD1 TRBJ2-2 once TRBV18 CASSGTDNTGELFF TGTGCCAGCTCCGGGACAGATAACACCGGGGAGCTGTTTTTT
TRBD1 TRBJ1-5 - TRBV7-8 CASGTDSNQPQHF TGTGCCAGCGGGACAGATAGCAATCAGCCCCAGCATTTT
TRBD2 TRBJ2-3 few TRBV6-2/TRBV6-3 CASSPGTTTDTQYF TGTGCCAGCAGCCCCGGGACTACCACAGATACGCAGTATTTT
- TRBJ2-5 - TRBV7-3 CASSLGSRTQETQYF TGTGCCAGCAGCTTAGGTTCGAGAACTCAAGAGACCCAGTACTTC